Following are 24 T cell receptor beta chains from one sample sequenced in a study of blood T cell repertoires in COVID-19. TCRdb's table, derived via immunoSEQ multiplex PCR, lists solely in-frame clones and lacks some. This repertoire shows 150,000 to 200,000 clones, about 79% found once; its top ten account for roughly 25%. The sequenced sample consisted of peripheral blood. These receptors came from a woman in her seventies with acute or convalescent COVID-19.

On this clone itself: Other nucleotide sequences in the sample specify the same CDR3. J is TRBJ2-2 and V is TRBV30, with TRBD2 matching over 9 bases. After removal of 0 bases from V and 2 bases from J, the junction contained 13 bases not matched to a gene. Germline assignment: CDR1 GTSNPN and CDR2 SVGIG (reference sequence). The CDR3 runs to 19 residues. CDR3 region: CAWSVPTSGLLVNTGELFF. The CDR3 DNA is TGTGCCTGGAGTGTTCCCACTAGCGGGCTTTTGGTTAACACCGGGGAGCTGTTTTTT.

This clone occurred a few times. The J gene is TRBJ1-5, the V gene TRBV24-1; no clear D. The CDR3 contains 15 residues. Germline assignment: CDR1 KGHDR and CDR2 SFDVKD. V lost 2 bases and J 0 bases, leaving 7 bases between the germline ends. CDR3 in amino acids: CATSDSAYSNQPQHF. Here the CDR3 DNA reads TGTGCCACCAGTGATTCAGCGTATAGCAATCAGCCCCAGCATTTT.

The chain has TRBV2 and TRBJ1-1; TRBD1 aligns across 8 bases. Unmatched junction bases numbered 6, after V lost 6 bases and J lost 0 bases. CDR3 length equals 15 residues. Germline V CDR1 and CDR2: SNHLY, FYNNEI. The CDR3 nucleotides read TGTGCCAGCAGAGTATCGGACAGGGTGAACACTGAAGCTTTCTTT. It specifies CASRVSDRVNTEAFF.

V usage is TRBV2 and J usage is TRBJ2-7; D is unclear. V was shortened by 6 bases and J by 5 bases, with 11 bases between the two germline ends. In germline, CDR1 is SNHLY, CDR2 FYNNEI. The CDR3 has 12 amino acids. Here the CDR3 reads CASRIRLDEQYF. In nucleotides, the CDR3 is TGTGCCAGCAGGATTAGACTGGACGAGCAGTACTTC. The variable domain in full, completed from reference TRBV2 and TRBJ2-7, reads EPEVTQTPSHQVTQMGQEVILRCVPISNHLYFYWYRQILGQKVEFLVSFYNNEISEKSEIFDDQFSVERPDGSNFTLKIRSTKLEDSAMYFCASRIRLDEQYFGPGTRLTVT.

The V gene is TRBV6-1, the J gene TRBJ2-1; D remains ambiguous. CDR3 length: 14 amino acids. V was shortened by 0 bases and J by 7 bases, with 10 bases between the two germline ends. Germline lookup yields CDR1 MNHNS and CDR2 SASEGT. The CDR3 DNA is TGTGCCAGCAGTGAAGCAGGCGGAAGTAATGAGCAGTTCTTC. It codes for CASSEAGGSNEQFF.

The rearrangement joins TRBV23-1 to TRBJ2-7; TRBD2 agrees at 10 bases. TRBV23-1 is flagged as an ORF with uncertain function. This CDR3 contains 18 residues. The V gene end was trimmed by 7 bases and the J gene end by 3 bases; junction bases not matched to a gene: 18. CDR3 nucleotides: TGCGCCAGCACAGCTGAGGACGTTAGCGGGAGGCCGGGCTACGAGCAGTACTTC. Its translation is CASTAEDVSGRPGYEQYF.

CDR3 residues: CASSPPGTYNEQFF. CDR3 bases: TGTGCCAGCTCACCCCCAGGGACCTACAATGAGCAGTTCTTC. The chain recombines TRBV18 with TRBJ2-1; D possibly corresponds to TRBD1 (5 bases). The V and J ends lost 3 bases and 2 bases respectively, with 8 bases between them. Germline values: CDR1 KGHSH, CDR2 LQKENI. The length of the CDR3 is 14 residues.

The chain links TRBV5-5 to TRBJ1-4; no definite D call. Germline V CDR1 and CDR2: SGHKS, YYEKEE (reference sequence). The ends were cut back, 2 bases at V and 0 bases at J, with 8 bases in the middle. This CDR3 has 15 amino acids. CDR3 DNA: TGTGCCAGCAGCTTCCAGGCCCCAACTAATGAAAAACTGTTTTTT. It codes for CASSFQAPTNEKLFF.

V is TRBV29-1 and J is TRBJ1-3; the D is unclear. The CDR3 runs to 11 residues. V lost 8 bases and J lost 2, with 7 bases in between. Germline lookup yields CDR1 SQVTM and CDR2 ANQGSEA. DNA for the CDR3: TGCAGCTATATTGCTGGAAACACCATATATTTT. Protein: CSYIAGNTIYF.

The chain combines TRBV7-2 with TRBJ2-2, with 8 bases matching TRBD2. CDR1 SGHTA and CDR2 FQGNSA come from the germline V gene. Unmatched junction bases numbered 4, after V lost 2 bases and J lost 5 bases. The CDR3 is 15 residues long. In DNA form, the CDR3 reads TGTGCCAGCAGCTTAAACAGCGGGAGTACCGGGGAGCTGTTTTTT. Protein product: CASSLNSGSTGELFF.

The rearrangement uses TRBV10-3 and TRBJ2-7; a possible D gene is TRBD1 (6 bases). V lost 2 bases, J lost 2 bases, and 16 bases lay in between. The germline V gene encodes CDR1 ENHRY and CDR2 SYGVKD. The CDR3 consists of 16 residues. The CDR3: CAISERITGHPYEQYF. In DNA, the CDR3 is TGTGCCATCAGTGAGCGAATAACGGGACACCCCTACGAGCAGTACTTC.

CDR3 region: CASSSDRERGNEQFF. The CDR3 bases are TGCGCCAGCAGCTCGGACAGGGAGAGAGGTAATGAGCAGTTCTTC. The chain employs TRBV5-1 and TRBJ2-1; 8 positions match TRBD1. The CDR3 consists of 15 residues. Looked up from germline, CDR1 is SGHRS and CDR2 is YFSETQ. V lost 3 bases and J lost 7; bases outside the gene matches: 9.

This clone has only one observation. V usage is TRBV28 and J usage is TRBJ1-6, with D tentatively TRBD1 (6 bases). The CDR3 covers 14 residues. Germline-derived CDR1 and CDR2 are MDHEN and SYDVKM. The V gene lost 8 bases and the J gene lost 6 bases, with 14 bases spanning the gap. The CDR3 DNA reads as TGTGCCAGCTTTACAGGGATCCGTAATTCACCCCTCCACTTT. It specifies CASFTGIRNSPLHF.

This rearrangement joins TRBV6-5 to TRBJ2-7; 9 bases are a match to TRBD2. CDR1 MNHEY and CDR2 SVGAGI come from the germline V gene. The CDR3 sequence is 13 residues long. The trim removed 11 bases at V and 3 bases at J, leaving 8 bases unmatched. CDR3 sequence reads: CASRLAEFYEQYF. CDR3 DNA: TGTGCCTCAAGACTAGCGGAATTCTACGAGCAGTACTTC.

This clone was picked up one time. J is TRBJ2-6 and V is TRBV15; no clear D gene. The CDR3 is 15 residues long. V lost 6 bases and J lost 0, with 9 bases in between. CDR1 LNHNV and CDR2 YYDKDF come from the germline V gene (reference sequence). Here the CDR3 reads CATSLVFSGANVLTF. The CDR3, as DNA: TGTGCCACCAGTTTAGTGTTCTCTGGGGCCAACGTCCTGACTTTC.

In this sample, this clone turned up once. The chain combines TRBV3-1 (or the pseudogene TRBV3-2) with TRBJ2-1; D not resolved. Germline loops: CDR1 LGHDT, CDR2 YNNKEL (reference sequence). CDR3 length: 11 residues. V was trimmed by 0 bases and J by 12 bases, leaving 6 bases between them. The CDR3 sequence: CASSQEGAQFF. CDR3 bases: TGTGCCAGCAGCCAAGAGGGCGCGCAGTTCTTC.

The chain carries TRBV6-5 and TRBJ1-1; possible D gene TRBD1, 5 bases. Germline-derived CDR1 and CDR2 are MNHEY and SVGAGI. Trimming cost V 5 bases and J 4 bases, with 14 bases left between them. CDR3 size: 14 residues. CDR3 amino acids: CASSLVRAATEAFF. For the CDR3, the DNA is TGTGCCAGCAGTCTAGTCAGGGCTGCCACTGAAGCTTTCTTT.

The CDR3 region has the DNA TGTGCCAGTAACAACCTCCCCTCTAGCAACCATGAGCAGTTCTTC. It yields the protein CASNNLPSSNHEQFF. The chain uses TRBV19 and TRBJ2-1; perhaps TRBD2 as D (5 bases). Trimming removed 7 bases from V and 8 bases from J, with 21 bases in between. The germline gives CDR1 LNHDA, CDR2 SQIVND (reference sequence). The CDR3 is made up of 15 amino acids.

The chain combines TRBV6-6 with TRBJ2-2, with TRBD1 matching 7 bases. Germline CDR1 MNHNY, CDR2 SVGAGI (reference sequence). The CDR3 consists of 15 residues. J was trimmed by 4 bases and V by 5 bases; bases with no gene match: 7. DNA for the CDR3: TGTGCCAGCAGTCGCCGACAGGGCGGCACCGGGGAGCTGTTTTTT. Its translation: CASSRRQGGTGELFF.

The V call is TRBV10-1, the J call TRBJ2-5; 7 bases line up with TRBD1. The CDR3 totals 20 residues. V lost 7 bases, J lost 2 bases, and 25 bases stayed unmatched. The germline V gene encodes CDR1 WNHNN and CDR2 SYGVQD (reference sequence). The CDR3 sequence: CASKESPTGVGAEGQETQYF. The CDR3, as DNA: TGCGCCAGCAAAGAAAGCCCCACAGGGGTAGGGGCTGAGGGGCAAGAGACCCAGTACTTC.

The chain links TRBV19 to TRBJ2-2; 9 bases are shared with TRBD1. The V segment lost 3 bases and the J segment 7 bases; nucleotides outside the gene matches: 6. Looked up from germline, CDR1 is LNHDA and CDR2 is SQIVND (reference sequence). CDR3 length equals 15 residues. CDR3 DNA sequence: TGTGCCAGTAGTATCGGGACAGGGAATGACGGGGAGCTGTTTTTT. Translation gives CASSIGTGNDGELFF.

This clone occurred a few times. J is TRBJ1-1 and V is TRBV28; D unclear. V was shortened by 2 bases and J by 4 bases, with 11 bases between the two germline ends. CDR1 and CDR2 from the germline V gene are MDHEN and SYDVKM. CDR3 length: 14 amino acids. The CDR3 DNA follows: TGTGCCAGCAGTTTAGCACGCGGAATCACTGAAGCTTTCTTT. Its translation is CASSLARGITEAFF.

In this sample, this clone turned up a few times. This chain links TRBV3-1 (or the pseudogene TRBV3-2) with TRBJ1-2, with 9 bases fitting TRBD1. V lost 4 bases and J lost 5; bases outside the gene matches: 8. Germline values: CDR1 LGHDT, CDR2 YNNKEL (reference sequence). CDR3 size: 15 residues. DNA of the CDR3: TGTGCCAGCAGCCCTGGGCAGGGACAGGGATATGGCTACACCTTC. It codes for CASSPGQGQGYGYTF.

The rearrangement links TRBV21-1 to TRBJ2-5; TRBD1 is the table's D call and was not checked against the DNA. TRBV21-1 represents a pseudogene. The CDR3 totals 17 residues. In DNA, the CDR3 is TGTGCCAGCAGCACCCGACAGGGCGGCAGACCTCAAGAGACCCAGTACTTC. This translates into CASSTRQGGRPQETQYF.